The 23 T cell receptor beta chains presented below share a single source sample, sequenced in a study of identical twins. TCRdb ran MiXCR on the 5' RACE reads and lists one entry per CDR3 protein. The sample lists about 470,000 distinct CDR3 sequences; 20% to 25% were seen once. This same sample was also part of a study on T cells expressing NK-cell markers.

The sample comprised CD4+ T cells sorted from blood. The receptors were gathered from a woman aged 18 to 35 in good health.

This clonotype appeared a few times. This CDR3 reads CATRGQPNTEAFF. DNA of the CDR3: TGTGCCACACGCGGGCAGCCGAACACTGAAGCTTTCTTT. The chain joins TRBV10-3 to TRBJ1-1; no clear D gene. The V gene's germline CDR1 is ENHRY and CDR2 SYGVKD. The V and J ends lost 10 bases and 1 base respectively, with 13 bases between them. This CDR3 is 13 amino acids long.

This clonotype came up many times. The chain combines TRBV6-2 or TRBV6-3 with TRBJ1-1; no definite D call. CDR3 length equals 13 residues. Germline CDR1 is MNHEY and CDR2 is SVGEGT. The V end lost 2 bases, the J end lost 3 bases, and 7 bases lay between the germline ends. Here the CDR3 reads CASSYRRDTEAFF. The DNA for the CDR3 is TGTGCCAGCAGTTACAGGCGAGACACTGAAGCTTTCTTT.

The chain employs TRBV5-1 and TRBJ2-5; 10 bases are shared with TRBD2. Germline CDR1 is SGHRS and CDR2 is YFSETQ. The V and J ends lost 2 bases and 6 bases, in that order; junction bases with no gene match: 7. This CDR3 has 15 residues. This CDR3 is CASSLSVAGGKTQYF. The CDR3 DNA is TGCGCCAGCAGCTTATCTGTAGCGGGGGGAAAGACCCAGTACTTC.

The genes are TRBV20-1 and TRBJ2-3, with a possible D match to TRBD1 (7 bases). The CDR3 runs 13 residues. V was trimmed by 5 bases and J by 6 bases, leaving 15 bases between them. CDR1 is DFQATT, CDR2 SNEGSKA, per germline (reference sequence). The CDR3 loop reads CSARWRGPDTQYF. The CDR3 region has the DNA TGCAGTGCTCGTTGGAGGGGGCCTGATACGCAGTATTTT.

This clonotype was seen only a few times. V and J are TRBV15 and TRBJ1-1; the D is unclear. Trimming stripped 0 bases from V and 4 bases from J, with 6 bases between. This CDR3 has 13 amino acids. Per the germline V gene, CDR1 is LNHNV and CDR2 is YYDKDF (reference sequence). The CDR3 bases are TGTGCCACCAGCAGAGATGTTGGCACTGAAGCTTTCTTT. As protein: CATSRDVGTEAFF.

The chain uses TRBV5-1 and TRBJ2-2; perhaps D is TRBD1 or TRBD2 (5 bases each). Trimming shortened V by 4 bases and J by 5 bases, and 15 bases separated the two germline ends. Germline assignment: CDR1 SGHRS and CDR2 YFSETQ. The CDR3 spans 15 residues. CDR3: CASSAPGTRTGELFF. Written as DNA, the CDR3 is TGCGCCAGCAGCGCACCCGGGACGAGAACCGGGGAGCTGTTTTTT.

This chain uses TRBV2 with TRBJ1-3, with 8 bases lining up with TRBD1. The germline V gene has CDR1 SNHLY and CDR2 FYNNEI. The V and J ends lost 6 bases and 0 bases, in that order; junction bases with no gene match: 13. The CDR3 length is 18 residues. The CDR3 protein is CASSRPSTGTGSGNTIYF. In DNA form, the CDR3 reads TGTGCCAGCAGCCGACCCTCGACAGGGACAGGCTCTGGAAACACCATATATTTT.

This chain connects TRBV7-2 to TRBJ2-7; D remains ambiguous. Germline assignment: CDR1 SGHTA and CDR2 FQGNSA. The ends were cut back, 3 bases at V and 2 bases at J, with 8 bases in the middle. The CDR3 sequence is 13 residues long. CDR3 amino acids: CASSFATAYEQYF. Written as DNA, the CDR3 is TGTGCCAGCAGCTTCGCTACAGCCTACGAGCAGTACTTC.

The gene calls are TRBV7-9 and TRBJ1-1, with D perhaps TRBD1 (6 bases). The germline V and J ends were trimmed by 5 bases and 1 base, with 17 bases remaining between them. This CDR3 spans 16 amino acids. CDR1 SEHNR and CDR2 FQNEAQ come from the germline V gene (reference sequence). The DNA of the CDR3 is TGTGCCAGCAGCCAACGTTTGACAGGCGAGAACACTGAAGCTTTCTTT. Its protein product is CASSQRLTGENTEAFF.

This clonotype was counted ten times or more. This CDR3 is CASSPPSVEQFF. As DNA, the CDR3 is TGTGCCAGCAGTCCCCCAAGCGTTGAGCAGTTCTTC. This rearrangement joins TRBV12-3 or TRBV12-4 to TRBJ2-1, with D unclear. Between the trimmed V and J ends, which lost 5 bases and 9 bases, there was a span of 11 bases. CDR3 length: 12 amino acids.

V gene TRBV6-1 combines with J gene TRBJ2-5, with D perhaps matching TRBD1 or TRBD2 (5 bases each). V dropped 10 bases and J dropped 5 bases, with 20 bases sitting between them. The germline gives CDR1 MNHNS, CDR2 SASEGT. The CDR3 runs 14 residues. In DNA form, the CDR3 reads TGTGCCACTTTCCGGGACCTCACCAAGGAGACCCAGTACTTC. It yields the protein CATFRDLTKETQYF.

There are many counts of this clonotype. J is TRBJ2-7 and V is TRBV6-5; D may be TRBD1 (7 bases). The V gene lost 5 bases and the J gene lost 5 bases, with 19 bases spanning the gap. The CDR3 spans 15 residues. CDR1 MNHEY and CDR2 SVGAGI come from the germline V gene. CDR3 nucleotide sequence: TGTGCCAGCAGTCACCACGGAGGCAGGGGGGACGAGCAGTACTTC. It translates to CASSHHGGRGDEQYF.

The chain carries TRBV7-3 and TRBJ2-2, with 7 bases lining up with TRBD1. V lost 5 bases, J lost 6 bases, and 6 bases stayed unmatched. This CDR3 has 14 amino acids. The germline gives CDR1 SGHTA, CDR2 FQGTGA. The CDR3 nucleotides read TGTGCCAGCAGCCATATAACAGGGGCCGGGGAGCTGTTTTTT. This codes for CASSHITGAGELFF.

This clonotype was observed at least ten times. The rearrangement joins TRBV7-8 to TRBJ2-3, with TRBD2 identical over 9 bases. Trimming removed 6 bases from V and 4 bases from J; junction bases left unmatched: 5. Germline values: CDR1 SGHVS, CDR2 FQNEAQ. The CDR3 contains 14 residues. The DNA for the CDR3 is TGTGCCAGCAGACGAGCGGGAGGAGCAGATACGCAGTATTTT. Translated, it gives CASRRAGGADTQYF.

The gene calls are TRBV4-1 and TRBJ2-1; the D gene is possibly TRBD2 (6 bases). The CDR3 contains 19 residues. The V gene lost 1 base and the J gene lost 0 bases, with 19 bases spanning the gap. Germline V lookup: CDR1 MGHRA, CDR2 YSYEKL. The CDR3 sequence: CASSQGRLESFSSYNEQFF. DNA of the CDR3: TGCGCCAGCAGCCAAGGGCGACTAGAAAGTTTTAGCTCCTACAATGAGCAGTTCTTC.

This clonotype was counted only a few times. This chain connects TRBV7-2 to TRBJ1-2, with 9 bases lining up with TRBD1. Losses at the gene ends were 5 bases for V and 5 bases for J; bases not matched to a gene: 3. There are 13 residues in the CDR3. Germline CDR1 SGHTA, CDR2 FQGNSA. CDR3 in DNA: TGTGCCAGCAGCGGAGGACAGGGGTATGGCTACACCTTC. Encoded protein: CASSGGQGYGYTF. Full variable domain (missing parts from reference TRBV7-2 and TRBJ1-2): GAGVSQSPSNKVTEKGKDVELRCDPISGHTALYWYRQSLGQGLEFLIYFQGNSAPDKSGLPSDRFSAERTGGSVSTLTIQRTQQEDSAVYLCASSGGQGYGYTFGSGTRLTVV.

This rearrangement joins TRBV2 to TRBJ2-7; D gene unclear. CDR3 size: 16 residues. Germline lookup yields CDR1 SNHLY and CDR2 FYNNEI. The V end was cut by 6 bases, the J end by 3 bases, with 21 bases between. This CDR3 is CASRFAAGDSGYEQYF. DNA for the CDR3: TGTGCCAGCAGGTTCGCGGCTGGAGATTCGGGCTACGAGCAGTACTTC.

V gene TRBV4-3 combines with J gene TRBJ1-1, with no clear D. The CDR3 length is 15 residues. V lost 1 base and J 2 bases, leaving 11 bases between the germline ends. Germline-derived CDR1 and CDR2 are LGHNA and YSLEER. CDR3 in amino acids: CASSQGYARNTEAFF. The CDR3 nucleotides read TGCGCCAGCAGCCAAGGTTATGCCCGAAACACTGAAGCTTTCTTT.

V usage is TRBV20-1 and J usage is TRBJ2-7; TRBD2 aligns across 10 bases. V trimming: 6 bases; J trimming: 3 bases; junction bases outside the gene matches: 5. Germline CDR1 and CDR2: DFQATT and SNEGSKA (reference sequence). The CDR3 spans 13 residues. The CDR3 here is CSAATSGVYEQYF. The CDR3 bases are TGCAGTGCAGCCACTAGCGGGGTCTACGAGCAGTACTTC.

This clonotype was observed a few times. Germline is not matched at one junction end, which may reflect a read error. The chain uses TRBV10-3 and TRBJ2-4, with a possible D match to TRBD1 (5 bases). The CDR3 has 13 residues. The germline V gene encodes CDR1 ENHRY and CDR2 SYGVKD. The CDR3 coding sequence is TGTGCCATCAGTGAGTCGTTCGTGGGCCCCAGGGACTTC. This gives the protein CAISESFVGPRDF.

This CDR3 is CASSFRPFSSSSYNEQFF. For the CDR3, the DNA is TGTGCCAGCAGCTTCAGGCCCTTCTCTTCTAGCTCCTACAATGAGCAGTTCTTC. The rearrangement links TRBV7-8 to TRBJ2-1; D unclear. From germline, CDR1 is SGHVS and CDR2 FQNEAQ. V was shortened by 3 bases and J by 0 bases, with 18 bases between the two germline ends. The CDR3 contains 18 residues. Based on the CDR3 plus reference TRBV7-8 and TRBJ2-1, the full variable domain is GAGVSQSPRYKVAKRGQDVALRCDPISGHVSLFWYQQALGQGPEFLTYFQNEAQLDKSGLPSDRFFAERPEGSVSTLKIQRTQQEDSAVYLCASSFRPFSSSSYNEQFFGPGTRLTVL.

This clonotype was observed a few times. The chain carries TRBV5-1 and TRBJ1-1; the D is unclear. Trimming shortened V by 3 bases and J by 0 bases, and 6 bases separated the two germline ends. Germline CDR1 SGHRS, CDR2 YFSETQ. The CDR3 loop spans 13 amino acids. Written as DNA, the CDR3 is TGCGCCAGCAGCTGGGAGTTGAACACTGAAGCTTTCTTT. Protein: CASSWELNTEAFF.

This clonotype was detected many times. Relative to the germline gene, one junction end is altered; a read error may explain this. This sequence joins TRBV20-1 and TRBJ2-3, with 7 bases lining up with TRBD1. From germline, CDR1 is DFQATT and CDR2 SNEGSKA (reference sequence). The CDR3 spans 13 residues. CDR3 loop: CSARGQGVDTQYF. CDR3 DNA: TGCAGTGCGAGAGGTCAGGGGGTGGATACGCAGTATTTT.